This TCR beta chain was identified during a study of blood T cell repertoires in COVID-19. This clone was seen a few times. Trimming removed 0 bases from V and 8 bases from J, with 13 bases in between. From germline, CDR1 is MNHNY and CDR2 SVGAGI (reference sequence). This CDR3 contains 14 residues. Generated by immunoSEQ multiplex PCR, the TCRdb table keeps only in-frame clones and is missing some. The data hold approximately 300,000 clones, with about 85% observed a single time. The sequenced sample was PBMCs or T cells enriched from blood (not recorded which). The sequence was obtained from a woman aged 25-40 years who had been exposed to COVID-19. The chain is built from TRBV6-6 and TRBJ1-2, with a tentative D call TRBD1 (6 bases). The CDR3 sequence is CASSYSTGGRGYTF. CDR3 coding DNA: TGTGCCAGCAGTTACTCGACAGGAGGTCGGGGCTACACCTTC.